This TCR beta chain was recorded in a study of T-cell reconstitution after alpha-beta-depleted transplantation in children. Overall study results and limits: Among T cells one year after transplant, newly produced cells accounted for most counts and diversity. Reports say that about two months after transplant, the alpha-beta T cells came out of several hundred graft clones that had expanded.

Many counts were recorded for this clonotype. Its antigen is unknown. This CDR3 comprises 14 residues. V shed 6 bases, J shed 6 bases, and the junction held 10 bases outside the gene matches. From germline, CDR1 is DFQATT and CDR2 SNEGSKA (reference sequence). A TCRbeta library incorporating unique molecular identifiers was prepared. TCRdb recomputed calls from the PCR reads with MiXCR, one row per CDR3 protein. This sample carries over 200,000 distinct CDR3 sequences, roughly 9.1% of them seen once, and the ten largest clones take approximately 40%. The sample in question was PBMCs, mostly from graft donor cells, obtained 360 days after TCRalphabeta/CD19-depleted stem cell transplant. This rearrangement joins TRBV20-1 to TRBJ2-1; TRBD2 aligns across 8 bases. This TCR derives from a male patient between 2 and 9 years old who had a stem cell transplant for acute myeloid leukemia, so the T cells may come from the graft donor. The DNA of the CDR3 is TGCAGTGCAGGTCGGGGGGGCTGGGGCAATGAGCAGTTCTTC. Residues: CSAGRGGWGNEQFF.